One TCR beta chain is described in this entry. Antigen unknown. Produced via immunoSEQ multiplex PCR; TCRdb's table is partial and in-frame only. The data hold about 170,000 clones, with over 85% observed a single time. The data belong to a study of T cell responses to AZD1222 COVID-19 vaccine. General study points: Among those given AZD1222, only 6 or 7 were seropositive at baseline.

Trimming took 8 bases from V and 8 from J, leaving 24 bases between them. The CDR3 sequence is 15 residues long. In germline, CDR1 is ENHRY, CDR2 SYGVKD. The sequence was obtained from an adult in good health. This chain links TRBV10-3 with TRBJ1-2; D is unclear. The sequences come from peripheral blood, collected on day 0 of AZD1222 vaccination. CDR3 in DNA: TGTGCCATCCCTTCCCTGCCGCGAAGACCGTGGGGCTACACCTTC. Amino acid sequence: CAIPSLPRRPWGYTF.